The 10 T cell receptor beta chains presented below share a single source sample, sequenced in a study of T cells in Graves' hyperthyroidism and ophthalmopathy. TCR beta CDR3 regions were amplified from RNA transcripts. The HTBI primer set drove a first-round RT-PCR of the TCR CDR3. TCRdb recomputed calls from the multiplex PCR reads with MiXCR, one row per CDR3 protein. The sample records about 480,000 distinct CDR3 sequences, approximately 24% being singletons. Material for sequencing was blood. The receptor set was obtained from a woman in her 30s with Graves' ophthalmopathy.

The chain links TRBV6-5 to TRBJ1-1; 7 bases line up with TRBD1. V lost 1 base to trimming and J lost 10 bases; unmatched junction nucleotides: 6. Germline values: CDR1 MNHEY, CDR2 SVGAGI. The CDR3 length is 13 residues. CDR3: CASSYYKQGLAFF. CDR3 DNA sequence: TGTGCCAGCAGTTACTACAAACAGGGGTTAGCTTTCTTT.

This clonotype has at least ten counts. The chain couples TRBV12-3 or TRBV12-4 to TRBJ1-5; 8 bases line up with TRBD1. The V and J ends lost 5 bases and 3 bases, in that order; junction bases with no gene match: 9. CDR3 size: 16 residues. The chain's CDR3 is CASSPPETGANQPQHF. Here the CDR3 DNA reads TGTGCCAGCAGTCCCCCGGAGACAGGGGCCAATCAGCCCCAGCATTTT.

This clonotype was observed a handful of times. The chain employs TRBV6-2 or TRBV6-3 and TRBJ2-5; D gene unclear. Germline CDR1 and CDR2: MNHEY and SVGEGT. V was cut by 4 bases and J by 5 bases, with 11 bases left in between. This CDR3 has 13 amino acids. The CDR3 protein is CASSSYLGETQYF. The CDR3 DNA reads as TGTGCCAGCAGTTCCTACCTGGGGGAGACCCAGTACTTC.

This clonotype occurred many times. The rearrangement uses TRBV9 and TRBJ2-2, with TRBD1 matching 7 bases. The CDR3 is 17 residues long. V shed 0 bases and J 0 bases; nucleotides not matched to a gene: 5. Germline V gene sequence: CDR1 SGDLS, CDR2 YYNGEE. This CDR3 reads CASSVGTGTANTGELFF. The CDR3 DNA reads TGTGCCAGCAGCGTAGGGACCGGGACAGCGAACACCGGGGAGCTGTTTTTT.

This clonotype was observed many times. The gene calls are TRBV19 and TRBJ1-5, with D uncertain. This CDR3 has 14 residues. In germline, CDR1 is LNHDA, CDR2 SQIVND (reference sequence). The V and J ends lost 7 bases and 2 bases respectively, with 12 bases between them. The CDR3 protein is CASTYTVRNQPQHF. DNA for the CDR3: TGTGCCAGTACTTACACGGTTCGCAATCAGCCCCAGCATTTT. The variable domain in full, completed from reference TRBV19 and TRBJ1-5, reads DGGITQSPKYLFRKEGQNVTLSCEQNLNHDAMYWYRQDPGQGLRLIYYSQIVNDFQKGDIAEGYSVSREKKESFPLTVTSAQKNPTAFYLCASTYTVRNQPQHFGDGTRLSIL.

The gene calls are TRBV7-8 and TRBJ1-5, with 7 nucleotides matching TRBD1. Germline CDR1 and CDR2: SGHVS and FQNEAQ. V was pared by 5 bases and J by 0 bases, with 13 bases of the junction left unmatched. The CDR3 totals 18 residues. Here the CDR3 reads CASSQQTGIYYSNQPQHF. The CDR3 nucleotides read TGTGCCAGCAGCCAACAGACAGGGATCTACTATAGCAATCAGCCCCAGCATTTT.

The sample holds many counts of this clonotype. The V call is TRBV6-2 or TRBV6-3, the J call TRBJ2-2, with D unclear. The CDR3 contains 14 residues. Trimming removed 4 bases from V and 0 bases from J, with 6 bases in between. Germline values: CDR1 MNHEY, CDR2 SVGEGT. CDR3 loop: CASSSVTNTGELFF. The CDR3 DNA sequence: TGTGCCAGCAGTTCCGTTACGAACACCGGGGAGCTGTTTTTT.

This chain connects TRBV12-3 or TRBV12-4 to TRBJ2-2; D is possibly TRBD1 (5 bases). The V end lost 6 bases, the J end lost 10 bases, and 21 bases lay between the germline ends. The CDR3 covers 15 residues. CDR3 coding DNA: TGTGCCAGCAGCACTCCCCAGGGATCGTACCTGGAGCTGTTTTTT. Residues: CASSTPQGSYLELFF.

The rearrangement uses TRBV27 and TRBJ2-5, with D perhaps TRBD1 or TRBD2 (5 bases each). Germline CDR1 is MNHEY and CDR2 is SMNVEV (reference sequence). V was clipped by 6 bases and J by 4 bases, with 15 bases between them. The CDR3 sequence is 14 residues long. The CDR3 protein is CASSFRGPRETQYF. CDR3 coding DNA: TGTGCCAGCAGCTTTCGGGGACCCAGAGAGACCCAGTACTTC.

In its sample, this clonotype was seen many times. The rearrangement uses TRBV6-1 and TRBJ1-5, with a possible D match to TRBD1 (5 bases). This CDR3 contains 15 residues. Germline V gene lookup returns CDR1 MNHNS and CDR2 SASEGT. With 6 bases removed from V and 0 bases from J, the gap between germline ends came to 12 bases. DNA for the CDR3: TGTGCCAGCAGCCCCGTCAGGGATAGCAATCAGCCCCAGCATTTT. It encodes CASSPVRDSNQPQHF.